This is a list of T cell receptor beta chains from one sample in a study of blood T cell repertoires in COVID-19. The assay was immunoSEQ multiplex PCR, and TCRdb's table has in-frame clones only and misses some. The profile shows 490,000 or so clones, roughly 90% of them singletons. The sample taken for sequencing was PBMCs or T cells enriched from blood (not recorded which). Every receptor here comes from a woman between 35 and 50 years old who had recovered from COVID-19. CDR3s include the opening cysteine and the closing phenylalanine or tryptophan. Fields, in order: V gene, clone size, J gene, D gene, CDR3 protein, CDR3 DNA. D genes are given only for firm matches. Size is stated for part of the rows, as once, few or many counts, or as a class when the clone is expanded.

V: TRBV18; size: -; J: TRBJ2-7; D: -; CDR3: CASSPEDYRGSYEQYF; DNA: TGTGCCAGCTCACCGGAGGACTATAGGGGCTCCTACGAGCAGTACTTC
V: TRBV23-1; size: -; J: TRBJ2-1; D: TRBD2; CDR3: CASRRTSGSDNEQFF; DNA: TGCGCCAGCCGCCGCACTAGCGGGAGTGACAATGAGCAGTTCTTC
V: TRBV5-5; size: -; J: TRBJ2-3; D: TRBD1; CDR3: CASSLSGTGQDTQYF; DNA: TGTGCCAGCAGCTTGTCCGGGACAGGGCAAGATACGCAGTATTTT
V: TRBV30; size: -; J: TRBJ2-5; D: -; CDR3: CAWRGGGETQYF; DNA: TGTGCCTGGAGGGGGGGAGGAGAGACCCAGTACTTC
V: TRBV7-2; size: -; J: TRBJ2-1; D: -; CDR3: CASSHPKQGEQFF; DNA: TGTGCCAGCAGCCACCCAAAGCAGGGTGAGCAGTTCTTC
V: TRBV19; size: -; J: TRBJ1-5; D: -; CDR3: CASTIQGGGDQPQHF; DNA: TGTGCCAGTACCATCCAGGGCGGGGGAGATCAGCCCCAGCATTTT
V: TRBV30; size: -; J: TRBJ1-2; D: TRBD1; CDR3: CAWGRGGAGYTF; DNA: TGTGCCTGGGGCAGAGGGGGCGCTGGCTACACCTTC
V: TRBV19; size: -; J: TRBJ1-2; D: -; CDR3: CASSIPGNGYTF; DNA: TGTGCCAGTAGTATCCCAGGGAATGGCTACACCTTC
V: TRBV18; size: -; J: TRBJ2-3; D: TRBD1; CDR3: CASSGVENNRGTFTDTQYF; DNA: TGTGCCAGCTCCGGGGTGGAAAATAACAGGGGAACCTTCACAGATACGCAGTATTTT
V: TRBV21-1; size: -; J: TRBJ2-3; D: -; CDR3: CASSKPMAGEGFSTDTQYF; DNA: TGTGCCAGCAGCAAACCCATGGCAGGGGAAGGGTTTAGCACAGATACGCAGTATTTT
V: TRBV7-9; size: -; J: TRBJ2-7; D: -; CDR3: CASSLIIYEQYF; DNA: TGTGCCAGCAGCTTAATCATCTACGAGCAGTACTTC
V: TRBV5-1; size: -; J: TRBJ1-1; D: -; CDR3: CASTNRDLNTEAFF; DNA: TGCGCCAGCACCAACAGGGATTTGAACACTGAAGCTTTCTTT
V: TRBV19; size: -; J: TRBJ2-5; D: -; CDR3: CASSIGIRQETQYF; DNA: TGTGCCAGTAGTATAGGAATTCGGCAAGAGACCCAGTACTTC
V: TRBV19; size: -; J: TRBJ1-1; D: TRBD1; CDR3: CASMRGLMNTEAFF; DNA: TGTGCCAGTATGAGGGGGCTCATGAACACTGAAGCTTTCTTT
V: TRBV7-9; size: -; J: TRBJ2-1; D: -; CDR3: CASSPRADSYNEQFF; DNA: TGTGCCAGCAGTCCCAGGGCTGACTCCTACAATGAGCAGTTCTTC
V: TRBV6-6; size: -; J: TRBJ1-1; D: -; CDR3: CASSYSATAGRPEAFF; DNA: TGTGCCAGCAGTTACTCAGCCACCGCGGGTCGGCCTGAAGCTTTCTTT
V: TRBV3-1/TRBV3-2; size: -; J: TRBJ2-3; D: TRBD2; CDR3: CASSQEFSASGRASDTQYF; DNA: TGTGCCAGCAGCCAAGAATTTTCGGCTAGCGGGAGGGCCTCAGATACGCAGTATTTT
V: TRBV24-1; size: -; J: TRBJ1-2; D: TRBD1; CDR3: CATSESDRVYGYTF; DNA: TGTGCCACCAGTGAGTCAGACAGGGTCTATGGCTACACCTTC
V: TRBV5-4; size: -; J: TRBJ2-7; D: TRBD2; CDR3: CASSLGAGGPSNEQYF; DNA: TGTGCCAGCAGCTTGGGGGCGGGAGGGCCGTCGAACGAGCAGTACTTC
V: TRBV21-1; size: once; J: TRBJ2-3; D: -; CDR3: CASSKVSSGRAEDTQYF; DNA: TGTGCCAGCAGCAAGGTTTCTAGCGGGAGGGCCGAAGATACGCAGTATTTT
V: TRBV30; size: -; J: TRBJ2-3; D: TRBD2; CDR3: CAWSAETSGSLTDTQYF; DNA: TGTGCCTGGAGCGCCGAGACTAGCGGGAGTCTCACAGATACGCAGTATTTT
V: TRBV19; size: once; J: TRBJ2-7; D: TRBD2; CDR3: CASSPGLAGVYEQYF; DNA: TGTGCCAGTAGTCCCGGACTAGCGGGAGTCTACGAGCAGTACTTC
V: TRBV19; size: -; J: TRBJ1-1; D: -; CDR3: CASTRAGITEAFF; DNA: TGTGCCAGTACGAGAGCCGGGATCACTGAAGCTTTCTTT
V: TRBV19; size: -; J: TRBJ2-7; D: -; CDR3: CASSMYPDSYEQYF; DNA: TGTGCCAGTAGTATGTACCCAGACTCCTACGAGCAGTACTTC
V: TRBV3-1/TRBV3-2; size: -; J: TRBJ2-3; D: -; CDR3: CASSQAPGTRTDTQYF; DNA: TGTGCCAGCAGCCAAGCTCCCGGGACACGCACAGATACGCAGTATTTT
V: TRBV21-1; size: -; J: TRBJ1-1; D: -; CDR3: CASSGSDGRNTEAFF; DNA: TGTGCCAGCAGCGGGAGCGATGGCAGGAACACTGAAGCTTTCTTT
V: TRBV4-3; size: -; J: TRBJ2-1; D: -; CDR3: CASSGIWRERWREQFF; DNA: TGCGCCAGCTCAGGAATTTGGAGGGAGAGGTGGCGTGAGCAGTTCTTC
V: TRBV24-1; size: -; J: TRBJ1-4; D: -; CDR3: CATDQGFEEKLFF; DNA: TGTGCCACGGATCAGGGGTTTGAGGAAAAACTGTTTTTT
V: TRBV18; size: few; J: TRBJ2-2; D: TRBD2; CDR3: CASSTRLAGGPNTGELFF; DNA: TGTGCCAGCTCGACACGACTAGCGGGAGGGCCGAACACCGGGGAGCTGTTTTTT
V: TRBV2; size: many; J: TRBJ1-6; D: TRBD1; CDR3: CASSEGGQSSYNSPLHF; DNA: TGTGCCAGCAGTGAAGGGGGACAGAGCTCCTATAATTCACCCCTCCACTTT
V: TRBV19; size: -; J: TRBJ2-2; D: -; CDR3: CASIRVRGGELFF; DNA: TGTGCCAGCATCAGGGTGCGGGGCGGGGAGCTGTTTTTT
V: TRBV5-1; size: -; J: TRBJ1-1; D: -; CDR3: CASSLIPETEAFF; DNA: TGCGCCAGCAGCTTGATCCCAGAAACTGAAGCTTTCTTT
V: TRBV18; size: -; J: TRBJ1-2; D: -; CDR3: CASSSTPVNPYGYTF; DNA: TGTGCCAGCTCATCGACACCAGTAAATCCCTATGGCTACACCTTC
V: TRBV12-3/TRBV12-4; size: once; J: TRBJ1-2; D: -; CDR3: CASSPTQGYGYTF; DNA: TGTGCCAGCAGTCCGACCCAGGGATATGGCTACACCTTC
V: TRBV2; size: -; J: TRBJ2-5; D: -; CDR3: CASSPLETQYF; DNA: TGTGCCAGCAGCCCTCTGGAGACCCAGTACTTC
V: TRBV5-1; size: -; J: TRBJ1-1; D: TRBD1; CDR3: CASSYSRGLGAEAFF; DNA: TGCGCCAGCAGCTATTCAAGGGGGCTAGGCGCTGAAGCTTTCTTT
V: TRBV9; size: -; J: TRBJ1-4; D: -; CDR3: CASSVVGDRDEKLFF; DNA: TGTGCCAGCAGCGTAGTTGGAGACAGAGATGAAAAACTGTTTTTT
V: TRBV5-1; size: -; J: TRBJ1-5; D: TRBD1; CDR3: CASSVGQGGGRNQPQHF; DNA: TGCGCCAGCAGCGTCGGACAGGGCGGGGGTCGTAATCAGCCCCAGCATTTT
V: TRBV5-8; size: -; J: TRBJ2-7; D: -; CDR3: CASSLGAASSYEQYF; DNA: TGTGCCAGCAGCTTGGGGGCTGCTTCATCCTACGAGCAGTACTTC
V: TRBV18; size: -; J: TRBJ1-2; D: -; CDR3: CASSPPVWVGGGSNYGYTF; DNA: TGTGCCAGCTCACCCCCGGTTTGGGTGGGAGGTGGATCTAACTATGGCTACACCTTC
V: TRBV10-3; size: -; J: TRBJ2-7; D: TRBD2; CDR3: CAISESVAGSSYEQYF; DNA: TGTGCCATCAGTGAGTCCGTAGCGGGGAGCTCCTACGAGCAGTACTTC
V: TRBV2; size: -; J: TRBJ2-1; D: TRBD2; CDR3: CASRTLAVLYNEQFF; DNA: TGTGCCAGCAGGACACTAGCGGTGCTCTACAATGAGCAGTTCTTC
V: TRBV6-5; size: -; J: TRBJ1-2; D: -; CDR3: CASSYQTDSYGYTF; DNA: TGTGCCAGCAGTTACCAGACAGACAGCTATGGCTACACCTTC
V: TRBV29-1; size: -; J: TRBJ1-1; D: -; CDR3: CSVGPGWGMNTEAFF; DNA: TGCAGCGTTGGCCCAGGGTGGGGCATGAACACTGAAGCTTTCTTT
V: TRBV30; size: -; J: TRBJ2-7; D: TRBD2; CDR3: CAWSVLSGRAFEQYF; DNA: TGTGCCTGGAGTGTACTGAGCGGGAGGGCCTTCGAGCAGTACTTC
V: TRBV6-2/TRBV6-3; size: few; J: TRBJ1-1; D: TRBD1; CDR3: CASSRRTGVNTEAFF; DNA: TGTGCCAGCAGCCGCAGGACAGGGGTGAACACTGAAGCTTTCTTT
V: TRBV11-3; size: -; J: TRBJ2-1; D: -; CDR3: CASSLGTYNEQFF; DNA: TGTGCCAGCAGCTTAGGTACATACAATGAGCAGTTCTTC
V: TRBV6-5; size: few; J: TRBJ1-2; D: TRBD1; CDR3: CASNIRQGLGYGYTF; DNA: TGTGCCAGCAATATAAGACAGGGGTTGGGCTATGGCTACACCTTC
V: TRBV5-4; size: -; J: TRBJ1-2; D: -; CDR3: CASSLEGARLGGYTF; DNA: TGTGCCAGCAGCTTGGAAGGGGCCCGTCTGGGAGGCTACACCTTC
V: TRBV4-3; size: -; J: TRBJ2-4; D: -; CDR3: CASSQNPGTLPSHIQYF; DNA: TGCGCCAGCAGCCAGAACCCCGGGACATTACCTTCCCACATTCAGTACTTC
V: TRBV29-1; size: -; J: TRBJ1-3; D: -; CDR3: CSAQSDWEPTGNTIYF; DNA: TGCAGCGCCCAATCGGACTGGGAACCAACTGGAAACACCATATATTTT
V: TRBV2; size: once; J: TRBJ2-1; D: -; CDR3: CASHPMVAVYEQFF; DNA: TGTGCCAGCCACCCGATGGTAGCGGTCTATGAGCAGTTCTTC
V: TRBV2; size: -; J: TRBJ1-2; D: TRBD1; CDR3: CASKTPGQGMGYTF; DNA: TGTGCCAGCAAAACCCCGGGACAGGGTATGGGCTACACCTTC
V: TRBV6-5; size: -; J: TRBJ1-4; D: -; CDR3: CASTGQGSTNEKLFF; DNA: TGTGCCAGCACCGGCCAGGGGAGTACTAATGAAAAACTGTTTTTT
V: TRBV6-4; size: -; J: TRBJ1-2; D: TRBD1; CDR3: CASSDVPGQVYGYTF; DNA: TGTGCCAGCAGTGACGTTCCGGGACAGGTCTATGGCTACACCTTC
V: TRBV13; size: -; J: TRBJ2-7; D: TRBD2; CDR3: CASRASGGIAYEQYF; DNA: TGTGCCAGCAGGGCTAGCGGGGGGATCGCCTACGAGCAGTACTTC
V: TRBV19; size: -; J: TRBJ2-2; D: TRBD2; CDR3: CASSIVIPGLAGYGELFF; DNA: TGTGCCAGTAGTATAGTGATACCGGGACTAGCGGGCTACGGGGAGCTGTTTTTT
V: TRBV29-1; size: -; J: TRBJ1-4; D: TRBD1; CDR3: CSGLGQGYEKLFF; DNA: TGCAGCGGTTTGGGACAGGGCTATGAAAAACTGTTTTTT